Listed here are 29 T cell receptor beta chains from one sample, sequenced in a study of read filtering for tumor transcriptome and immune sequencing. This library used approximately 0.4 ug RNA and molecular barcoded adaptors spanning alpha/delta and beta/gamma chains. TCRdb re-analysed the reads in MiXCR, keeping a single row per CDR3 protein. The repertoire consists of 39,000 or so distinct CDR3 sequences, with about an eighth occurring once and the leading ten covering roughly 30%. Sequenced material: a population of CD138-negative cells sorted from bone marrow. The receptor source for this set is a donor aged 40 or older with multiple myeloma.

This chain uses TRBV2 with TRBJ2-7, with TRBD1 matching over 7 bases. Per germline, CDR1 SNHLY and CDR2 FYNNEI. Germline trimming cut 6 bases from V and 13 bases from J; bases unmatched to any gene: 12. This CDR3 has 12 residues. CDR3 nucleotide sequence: TGTGCCAGCAGGGTCCCGGGACAGAGGACTTACTTC. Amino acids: CASRVPGQRTYF.

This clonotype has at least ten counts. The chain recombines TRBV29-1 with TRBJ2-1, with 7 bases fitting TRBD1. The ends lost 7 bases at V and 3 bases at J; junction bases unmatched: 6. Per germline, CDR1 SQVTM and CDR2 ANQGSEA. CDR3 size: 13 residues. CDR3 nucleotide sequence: TGCAGCGCTGGGGACAGCTACTACAATGAGCAGTTCTTC. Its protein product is CSAGDSYYNEQFF.

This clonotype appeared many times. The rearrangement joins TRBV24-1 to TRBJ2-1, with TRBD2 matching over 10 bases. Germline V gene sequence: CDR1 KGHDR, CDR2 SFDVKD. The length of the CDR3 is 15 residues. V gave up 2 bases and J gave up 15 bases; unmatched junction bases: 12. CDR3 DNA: TGTGCCACCAGTGATTCCGGGACTAGCGAGAAGGATAGGTTCTTC. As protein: CATSDSGTSEKDRFF.

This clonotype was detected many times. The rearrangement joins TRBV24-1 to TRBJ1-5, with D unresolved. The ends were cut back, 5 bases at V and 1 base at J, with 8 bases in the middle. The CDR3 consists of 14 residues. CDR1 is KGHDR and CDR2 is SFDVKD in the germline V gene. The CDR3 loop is CATSAVGSNQPQHF. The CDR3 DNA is TGTGCCACCAGTGCGGTGGGCAGCAATCAGCCCCAGCATTTT.

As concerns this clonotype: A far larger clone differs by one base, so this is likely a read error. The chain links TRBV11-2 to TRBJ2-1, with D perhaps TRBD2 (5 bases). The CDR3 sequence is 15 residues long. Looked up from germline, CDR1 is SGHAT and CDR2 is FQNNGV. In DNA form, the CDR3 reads TGTGCCAGCAGCTTAGAAAGTCTAGCCTACAATGAGCAGCTCTTC. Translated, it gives CASSLESLAYNEQLF. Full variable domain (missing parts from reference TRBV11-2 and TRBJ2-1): EAGVAQSPRYKIIEKRQSVAFWCNPISGHATLYWYQQILGQGPKLLIQFQNNGVVDDSQLPKDRFSAERLKGVDSTLKIQPAKLEDSAVYLCASSLESLAYNEQLFGPGTRLTVL.

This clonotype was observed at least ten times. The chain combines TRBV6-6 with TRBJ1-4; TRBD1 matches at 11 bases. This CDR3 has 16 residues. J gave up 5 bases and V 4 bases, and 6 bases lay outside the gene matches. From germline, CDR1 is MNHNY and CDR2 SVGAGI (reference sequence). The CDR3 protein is CASSLDGTGGNEKLFF. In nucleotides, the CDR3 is TGTGCCAGCAGTTTAGACGGGACAGGGGGAAATGAAAAACTGTTTTTT.

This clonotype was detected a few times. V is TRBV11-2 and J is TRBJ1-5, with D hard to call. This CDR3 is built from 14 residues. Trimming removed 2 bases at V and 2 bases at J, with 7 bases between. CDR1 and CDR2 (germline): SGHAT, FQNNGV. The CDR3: CASSLTIGNQPQHF. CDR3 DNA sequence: TGTGCCAGCAGCTTAACGATAGGCAATCAGCCCCAGCATTTT.

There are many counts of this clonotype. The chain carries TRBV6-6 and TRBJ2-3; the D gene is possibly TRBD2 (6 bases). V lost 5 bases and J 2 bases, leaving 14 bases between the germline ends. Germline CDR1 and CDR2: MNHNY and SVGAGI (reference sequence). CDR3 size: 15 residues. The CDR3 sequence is CASSLSGPFTDTQYF. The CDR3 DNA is TGTGCCAGCAGTCTTAGCGGACCCTTCACAGATACGCAGTATTTT.

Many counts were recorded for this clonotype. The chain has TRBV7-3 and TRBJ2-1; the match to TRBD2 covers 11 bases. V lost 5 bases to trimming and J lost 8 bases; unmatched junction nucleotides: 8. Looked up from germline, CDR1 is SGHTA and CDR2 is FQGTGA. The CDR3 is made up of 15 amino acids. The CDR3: CASSTTSGRPHEQFF. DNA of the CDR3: TGTGCCAGCAGCACTACTAGCGGGAGACCCCATGAGCAGTTCTTC.

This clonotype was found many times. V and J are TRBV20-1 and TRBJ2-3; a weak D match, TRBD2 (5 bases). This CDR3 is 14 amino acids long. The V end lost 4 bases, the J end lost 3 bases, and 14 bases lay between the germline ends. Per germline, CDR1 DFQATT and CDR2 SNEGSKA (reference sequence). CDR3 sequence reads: CSAKDTRGTDTQYF. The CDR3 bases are TGCAGTGCTAAAGACACCCGGGGAACAGATACGCAGTATTTT.

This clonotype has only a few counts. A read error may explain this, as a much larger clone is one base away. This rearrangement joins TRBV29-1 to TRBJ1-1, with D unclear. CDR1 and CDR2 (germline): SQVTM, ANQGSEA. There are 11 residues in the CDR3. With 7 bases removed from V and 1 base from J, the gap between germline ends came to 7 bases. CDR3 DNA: TGCAGCGGCCGGGCGAACACTGAAGCTTTCTTT. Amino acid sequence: CSGRANTEAFF. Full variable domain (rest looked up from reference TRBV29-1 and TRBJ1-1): SAVISQKPSRDICQRGTSLTIQCQVDSQVTMMFWYRQQPGQSLTLIATANQGSEATYESGFVIDKFPISRPNLTFSTLTVSNMSPEDSSIYLCSGRANTEAFFGQGTRLTVV.

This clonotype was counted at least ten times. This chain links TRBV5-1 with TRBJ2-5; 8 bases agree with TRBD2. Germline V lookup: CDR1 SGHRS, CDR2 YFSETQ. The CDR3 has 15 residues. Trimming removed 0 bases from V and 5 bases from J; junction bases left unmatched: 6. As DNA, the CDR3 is TGCGCCAGCAGCTTGGACGGACTAGCCGGCGAGACCCAGTACTTC. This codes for CASSLDGLAGETQYF.

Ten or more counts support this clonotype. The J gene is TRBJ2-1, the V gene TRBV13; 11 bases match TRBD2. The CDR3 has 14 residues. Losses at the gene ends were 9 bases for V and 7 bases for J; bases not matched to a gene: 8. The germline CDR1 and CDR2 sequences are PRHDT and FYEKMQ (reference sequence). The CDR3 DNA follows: TGTGCCAGTCTACTAGCGGGAGTGGGAAATGAGCAGTTCTTC. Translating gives CASLLAGVGNEQFF.

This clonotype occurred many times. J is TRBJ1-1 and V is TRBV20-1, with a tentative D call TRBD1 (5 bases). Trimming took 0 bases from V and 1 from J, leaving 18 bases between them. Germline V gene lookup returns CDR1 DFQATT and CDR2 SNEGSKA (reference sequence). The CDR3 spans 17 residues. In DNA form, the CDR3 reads TGCAGTGCTAGAGACTACCTGCAGACAGTTCGGAACACTGAAGCTTTCTTT. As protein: CSARDYLQTVRNTEAFF.

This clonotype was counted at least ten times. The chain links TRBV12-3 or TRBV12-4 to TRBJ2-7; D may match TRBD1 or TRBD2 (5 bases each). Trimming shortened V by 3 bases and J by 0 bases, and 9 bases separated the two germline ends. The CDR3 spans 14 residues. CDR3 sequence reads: CASSLGPSSYEQYF. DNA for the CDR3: TGTGCCAGCAGTTTGGGACCGAGCTCCTACGAGCAGTACTTC.

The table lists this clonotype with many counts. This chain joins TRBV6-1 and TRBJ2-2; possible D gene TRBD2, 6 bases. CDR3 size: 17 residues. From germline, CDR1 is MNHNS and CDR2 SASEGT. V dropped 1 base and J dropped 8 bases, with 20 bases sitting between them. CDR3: CASSEGSAGPRTGELFF. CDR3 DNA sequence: TGTGCCAGCAGTGAAGGGTCCGCGGGACCGAGGACGGGGGAGCTGTTTTTT.

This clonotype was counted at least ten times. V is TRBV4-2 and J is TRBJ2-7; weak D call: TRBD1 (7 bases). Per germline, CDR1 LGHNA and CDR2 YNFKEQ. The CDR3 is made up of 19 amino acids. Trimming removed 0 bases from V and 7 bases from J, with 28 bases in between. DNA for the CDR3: TGTGCCAGCAGCCAAGAAGTGAGGGGGCCCGCCGCTCAACGGGGGGAGCAGTACTTC. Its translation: CASSQEVRGPAAQRGEQYF.

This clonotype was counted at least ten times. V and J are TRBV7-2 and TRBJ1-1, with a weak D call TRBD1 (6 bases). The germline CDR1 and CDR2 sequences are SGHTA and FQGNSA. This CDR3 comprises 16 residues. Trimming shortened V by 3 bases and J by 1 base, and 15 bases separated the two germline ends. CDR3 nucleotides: TGTGCCAGCAGCTTTGGGGGGCTCAGCCAGAACACTGAAGCTTTCTTT. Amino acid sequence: CASSFGGLSQNTEAFF.

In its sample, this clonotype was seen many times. DNA of the CDR3: TGTGCCAGCAGCCAAGATCTAGTCCGGGGGGCTGTGGCTTTCTTT. Its protein is CASSQDLVRGAVAFF. V gene TRBV3-1 combines with J gene TRBJ1-1; D possibly corresponds to TRBD1 (6 bases). V was pared by 0 bases and J by 11 bases, with 19 bases between. Germline V CDR1 and CDR2: LGHDT, YNNKEL (reference sequence). The CDR3 totals 15 residues. Combining the CDR3 with reference TRBV3-1 and TRBJ1-1 gives the whole variable domain DTAVSQTPKYLVTQMGNDKSIKCEQNLGHDTMYWYKQDSKKFLKIMFSYNNKELIINETVPNRFSPKSPDKAHLNLHINSLELGDSAVYFCASSQDLVRGAVAFFGQGTRLTVV.

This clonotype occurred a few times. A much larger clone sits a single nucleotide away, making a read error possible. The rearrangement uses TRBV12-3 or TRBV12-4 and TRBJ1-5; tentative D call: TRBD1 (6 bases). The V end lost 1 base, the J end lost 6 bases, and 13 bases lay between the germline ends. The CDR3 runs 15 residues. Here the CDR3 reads CASSLGRGGPQPQHF. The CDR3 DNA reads TGTGCCAGCAGTTTAGGCAGGGGAGGACCTCAGCCCCAGCATTTT.

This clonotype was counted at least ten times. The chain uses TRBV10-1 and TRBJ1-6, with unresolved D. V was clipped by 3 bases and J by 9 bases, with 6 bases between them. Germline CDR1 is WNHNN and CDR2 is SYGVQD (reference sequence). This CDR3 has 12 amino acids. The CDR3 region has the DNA TGCGCCAGCAGTGATGCCTTTTCACCCCTCCACTTT. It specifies CASSDAFSPLHF.

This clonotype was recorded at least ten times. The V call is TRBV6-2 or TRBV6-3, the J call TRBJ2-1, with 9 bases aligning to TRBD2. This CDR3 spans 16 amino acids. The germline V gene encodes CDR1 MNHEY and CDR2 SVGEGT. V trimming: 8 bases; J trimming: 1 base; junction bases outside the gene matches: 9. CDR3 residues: CASAPVAGESYNEQFF. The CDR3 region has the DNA TGTGCCAGCGCTCCTGTAGCGGGAGAGTCCTACAATGAGCAGTTCTTC.

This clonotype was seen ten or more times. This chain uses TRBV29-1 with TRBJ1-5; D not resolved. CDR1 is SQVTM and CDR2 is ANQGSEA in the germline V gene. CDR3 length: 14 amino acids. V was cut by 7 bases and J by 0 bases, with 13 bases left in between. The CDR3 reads CSASTGYSNQPQHF. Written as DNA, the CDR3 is TGCAGCGCCTCGACCGGGTATAGCAATCAGCCCCAGCATTTT.

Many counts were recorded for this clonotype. CDR3 DNA: TGCGCCAGCAGAACTAGCGGGGGCGGGACCGGGGAGCTGTTTTTT. It is translated as CASRTSGGGTGELFF. The chain carries TRBV10-2 and TRBJ2-2; 11 nucleotides align to TRBD2. The CDR3 covers 15 residues. Germline-derived CDR1 and CDR2 are WSHSY and SAAADI. V dropped 6 bases and J dropped 5; count of bases not matched to a gene: 5.

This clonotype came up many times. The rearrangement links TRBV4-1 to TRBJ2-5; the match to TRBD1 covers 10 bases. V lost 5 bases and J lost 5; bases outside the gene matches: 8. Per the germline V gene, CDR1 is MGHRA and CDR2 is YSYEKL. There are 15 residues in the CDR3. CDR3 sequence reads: CASSFGTGVSETQYF. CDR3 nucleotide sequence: TGCGCCAGCAGCTTCGGGACAGGGGTTTCGGAGACCCAGTACTTC.

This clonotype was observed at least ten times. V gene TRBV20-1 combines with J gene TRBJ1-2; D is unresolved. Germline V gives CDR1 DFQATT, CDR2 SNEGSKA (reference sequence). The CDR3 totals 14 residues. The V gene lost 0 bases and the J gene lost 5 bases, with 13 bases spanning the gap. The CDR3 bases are TGCAGTGCTAGAGATAATCTTCGGGGTTATGGCTACACCTTC. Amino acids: CSARDNLRGYGYTF.

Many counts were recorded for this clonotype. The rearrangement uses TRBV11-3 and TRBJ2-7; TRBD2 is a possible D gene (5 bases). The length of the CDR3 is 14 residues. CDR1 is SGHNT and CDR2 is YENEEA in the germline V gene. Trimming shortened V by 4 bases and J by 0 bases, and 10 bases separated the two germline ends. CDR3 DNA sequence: TGTGCCAGCAGCTCGGAGGTGAGCTCCTACGAGCAGTACTTC. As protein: CASSSEVSSYEQYF.

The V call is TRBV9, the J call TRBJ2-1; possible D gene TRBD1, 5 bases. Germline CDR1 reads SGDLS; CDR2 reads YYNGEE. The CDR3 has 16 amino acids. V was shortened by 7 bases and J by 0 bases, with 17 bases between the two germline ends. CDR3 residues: CASGRQNESSYNEQFF. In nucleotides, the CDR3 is TGTGCCAGCGGCAGACAGAACGAGAGCTCCTACAATGAGCAGTTCTTC.

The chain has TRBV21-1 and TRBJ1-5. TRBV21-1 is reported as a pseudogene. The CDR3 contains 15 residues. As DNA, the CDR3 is TGTGCCAGCAGCCCCCGACGAGCAAGCAATCAGCCCCAGCATTTT. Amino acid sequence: CASSPRRASNQPQHF.